A single sample is the source of the 23 T cell receptor beta chains below, sequenced in a study of cytomegalovirus exposure and HLA in healthy donors. The PCR used 60 Vbeta and 13 Jbeta primers. The method was immunoSEQ multiplex PCR; TCRdb's version includes in-frame clones alone and lacks a portion of them. The sample records roughly 150,000 clones, about 75% being singletons. What was sequenced was PBMCs. Receptors were obtained from a man younger than 35 in good health and CMV-seropositive.

The chain links TRBV7-8 to TRBJ2-7, with 8 bases fitting TRBD2. The germline V gene has CDR1 SGHVS and CDR2 FQNEAQ. Trimming cost V 2 bases and J 2 bases; bases outside gene matches: 5. CDR3 length equals 15 residues. In nucleotides, the CDR3 is TGTGCCAGCAGCTTAATTAGCGGGGAAACCTACGAGCAGTACTTC. Its protein is CASSLISGETYEQYF.

The chain is built from TRBV18 and TRBJ2-5; 8 positions match TRBD1. The CDR3 loop spans 16 amino acids. V dropped 3 bases and J dropped 1; count of bases not matched to a gene: 7. From germline, CDR1 is KGHSH and CDR2 LQKENI. The CDR3: CASSPQGAPIQETQYF. CDR3 bases: TGTGCCAGCTCACCCCAGGGGGCCCCAATCCAAGAGACCCAGTACTTC.

The chain joins TRBV7-3 to TRBJ2-2, with 11 bases lining up with TRBD2. The CDR3 is 16 amino acids. Trimming cost V 5 bases and J 4 bases; bases outside gene matches: 6. Germline V gives CDR1 SGHTA, CDR2 FQGTGA. The CDR3 sequence is CASSPTSGSSTGELFF. CDR3 in DNA: TGTGCCAGCAGCCCCACTAGCGGGAGTTCCACCGGGGAGCTGTTTTTT.

The chain links TRBV5-1 to TRBJ2-2; 8 positions agree with TRBD2. With 6 bases clipped from V and 6 bases from J, the junction kept 7 bases outside the gene matches. This CDR3 has 14 residues. In germline, CDR1 is SGHRS, CDR2 YFSETQ. CDR3 sequence reads: CASIEGGRSGELFF. The CDR3 DNA sequence: TGCGCCAGCATCGAGGGCGGGAGGTCCGGGGAGCTGTTTTTT.

CDR3 sequence (DNA): TGTGCCAGCAGTTCTGCAGGGTATAGCAATCAGCCCCAGCATTTT. It translates to CASSSAGYSNQPQHF. This chain joins TRBV28 and TRBJ1-5, with a tentative D call TRBD1 (5 bases). Germline CDR1 reads MDHEN; CDR2 reads SYDVKM. There are 15 residues in the CDR3. The V end lost 4 bases, the J end lost 0 bases, and 10 bases lay between the germline ends.

J is TRBJ2-1 and V is TRBV6-1, with 9 bases fitting TRBD2. Looked up from germline, CDR1 is MNHNS and CDR2 is SASEGT. This CDR3 is 14 amino acids long. Trimming at V came to 6 bases and at J to 8 bases, leaving 8 bases not matched to a gene. CDR3 in amino acids: CASRLVAGVDEQFF. The CDR3 nucleotides are TGTGCCAGCAGGCTGGTAGCGGGAGTCGATGAGCAGTTCTTC.

This clone was seen a few times. The chain is built from TRBV16 and TRBJ2-7; 7 nucleotides match TRBD2. V gave up 0 bases and J gave up 0 bases; unmatched junction bases: 2. The germline gives CDR1 KGHSY, CDR2 FQNENV. The CDR3 is made up of 15 amino acids. Here the CDR3 reads CASSQSGGVSYEQYF. The CDR3 DNA is TGTGCCAGCAGCCAATCGGGAGGGGTCTCCTACGAGCAGTACTTC. The full variable domain, with the rest looked up from reference TRBV16 and TRBJ2-7, is GEEVAQTPKHLVRGEGQKAKLYCAPIKGHSYVFWYQQVLKNEFKFLISFQNENVFDETGMPKERFSAKCLPNSPCSLEIQATKLEDSAVYFCASSQSGGVSYEQYFGPGTRLTVT.

This chain connects TRBV28 to TRBJ2-5, with 7 bases matching TRBD2. The DNA end is more similar to TRBJ2-7, so the J call may be wrong. The CDR3 has 14 amino acids. Germline CDR1 and CDR2: MDHEN and SYDVKM. CDR3: CASSFLGGTYEQYF. The CDR3 bases are TGTGCCAGCAGTTTTCTCGGGGGGACCTACGAGCAGTACTTC.

This clone showed up just a few times. The V call is TRBV6-5, the J call TRBJ2-7, with D tentatively TRBD1 (5 bases). Germline CDR1 is MNHEY and CDR2 is SVGAGI. V was trimmed by 0 bases and J by 0 bases, leaving 12 bases between them. The CDR3 is 16 residues long. The CDR3 bases are TGTGCCAGCAGTTACTCGCCAGGGCTAAACTCCTACGAGCAGTACTTC. The encoded protein is CASSYSPGLNSYEQYF.

The chain links TRBV6-1 to TRBJ2-3, with D perhaps TRBD1 (5 bases). This CDR3 has 13 residues. Germline values: CDR1 MNHNS, CDR2 SASEGT. Trimming left V 2 bases short and J 6 bases short, with 9 bases between. CDR3 residues: CASSETQGDTQYF. The CDR3 DNA reads TGTGCCAGCAGTGAAACGCAGGGTGATACGCAGTATTTT.

V and J are TRBV19 and TRBJ2-5; 7 nucleotides match TRBD2. CDR3 size: 16 residues. Looked up from germline, CDR1 is LNHDA and CDR2 is SQIVND (reference sequence). After removal of 4 bases from V and 3 bases from J, the junction contained 11 bases not matched to a gene. CDR3 protein: CASSRTGTTLKETQYF. The CDR3 DNA sequence: TGTGCCAGTAGTAGAACCGGGACTACCTTGAAAGAGACCCAGTACTTC.

CDR3 sequence reads: CASSPLASSTDTQYF. The CDR3 DNA is TGTGCCAGTAGCCCACTAGCGTCTAGCACAGATACGCAGTATTTT. This sequence joins TRBV19 and TRBJ2-3, with TRBD2 matching over 7 bases. This CDR3 has 15 residues. The ends lost 6 bases at V and 0 bases at J; junction bases unmatched: 6. CDR1 and CDR2 (germline): LNHDA, SQIVND (reference sequence).

The chain has TRBV6-4 and TRBJ2-5; 9 bases agree with TRBD1. V was clipped by 10 bases and J by 6 bases; unmatched bases: 12. CDR1 and CDR2 from the germline V gene are MRHNA and SNTAGT. The CDR3 runs to 14 residues. The chain's CDR3 is CATLHRGQRKTQYF. CDR3 DNA sequence: TGTGCCACCTTACACAGGGGGCAGCGAAAGACCCAGTACTTC.

This clone was seen only a few times. The chain is built from TRBV9 and TRBJ2-3; D uncertain. This CDR3 is 16 amino acids long. Germline V lookup: CDR1 SGDLS, CDR2 YYNGEE. Deletions cut 2 bases from V and 1 base from J, with 14 bases between. The CDR3 loop reads CASSVAPGPRTDTQYF. CDR3 coding DNA: TGTGCCAGCAGCGTGGCCCCTGGGCCCCGCACAGATACGCAGTATTTT.

V is TRBV6-6 and J is TRBJ2-1, with D maybe TRBD2 (6 bases). The CDR3 extends over 14 amino acids. Germline loops: CDR1 MNHNY, CDR2 SVGAGI (reference sequence). Trimming left V 0 bases short and J 8 bases short, with 11 bases between. CDR3 sequence reads: CASSYSRRDYEQFF. Here the CDR3 DNA reads TGTGCCAGCAGTTACTCGCGCAGGGACTATGAGCAGTTCTTC.

The chain carries TRBV28 and TRBJ1-1; D is unclear. Trimming removed 7 bases from V and 1 base from J, with 19 bases in between. This CDR3 has 16 residues. Germline V gene lookup returns CDR1 MDHEN and CDR2 SYDVKM. CDR3 sequence: CASNFPGSGRNTEAFF. As DNA, the CDR3 is TGTGCCAGCAACTTTCCCGGTTCGGGAAGGAACACTGAAGCTTTCTTT.

The rearrangement uses TRBV28 and TRBJ1-5; D is possibly TRBD1 (6 bases). Germline CDR1 MDHEN, CDR2 SYDVKM. The ends were cut back, 6 bases at V and 4 bases at J, with 13 bases in the middle. This CDR3 has 14 amino acids. CDR3 nucleotide sequence: TGTGCCAGCAGACGACAGGTTAAAAATCAGCCCCAGCATTTT. As protein: CASRRQVKNQPQHF.

This clone is a singleton in its sample. CDR3: CSVADRGLIEQYF. The CDR3 DNA follows: TGCAGCGTGGCGGACAGGGGGCTGATCGAGCAGTACTTC. The chain couples TRBV29-1 to TRBJ2-7; 11 nucleotides agree with TRBD1. In germline, CDR1 is SQVTM, CDR2 ANQGSEA. J lost 6 bases, V lost 6 bases, and 7 bases had no gene match. The CDR3 runs 13 residues.

The V call is TRBV4-1, the J call TRBJ2-1; D uncertain. Germline CDR1 is MGHRA and CDR2 is YSYEKL. This CDR3 contains 12 residues. V dropped 3 bases and J dropped 8 bases, with 8 bases sitting between them. The chain's CDR3 is CASSHSGDEQFF. The CDR3 nucleotides read TGCGCCAGCAGCCACTCCGGAGATGAGCAGTTCTTC.

The V gene is TRBV19, the J gene TRBJ2-3; D is unclear. Germline V gene lookup returns CDR1 LNHDA and CDR2 SQIVND (reference sequence). Between the trimmed V and J ends, which lost 5 bases and 2 bases, there was a span of 14 bases. The CDR3 is 15 amino acids. CDR3 sequence reads: CASSPLAQNTDTQYF. CDR3 coding DNA: TGTGCCAGTAGTCCGCTGGCACAGAACACAGATACGCAGTATTTT. Complete variable domain (other parts from reference TRBV19 and TRBJ2-3): DGGITQSPKYLFRKEGQNVTLSCEQNLNHDAMYWYRQDPGQGLRLIYYSQIVNDFQKGDIAEGYSVSREKKESFPLTVTSAQKNPTAFYLCASSPLAQNTDTQYFGPGTRLTVL.

The chain has TRBV10-2 and TRBJ1-1; tentatively, D is TRBD1 (6 bases). In germline, CDR1 is WSHSY, CDR2 SAAADI. The CDR3 is 14 amino acids. Trimming stripped 6 bases from V and 1 base from J, with 12 bases between. CDR3 amino acids: CASREQGRNTEAFF. The DNA of the CDR3 is TGCGCCAGCAGGGAACAGGGACGGAACACTGAAGCTTTCTTT.

V is TRBV2 and J is TRBJ2-7, with 8 bases that match TRBD2. This CDR3 spans 15 amino acids. J lost 3 bases, V lost 7 bases, and 11 bases had no gene match. The V gene's germline CDR1 is SNHLY and CDR2 FYNNEI. CDR3 region: CASTVRLATYYEQYF. In DNA form, the CDR3 reads TGTGCCAGCACCGTCCGACTAGCGACTTACTACGAGCAGTACTTC.

This chain uses TRBV5-1 with TRBJ2-1; D remains unclear. The CDR3 consists of 17 residues. Germline loops: CDR1 SGHRS, CDR2 YFSETQ. V lost 0 bases and J lost 3, with 16 bases in between. The CDR3 sequence: CASSLVPGITDYNEQFF. Here the CDR3 DNA reads TGCGCCAGCAGCTTGGTACCCGGAATCACAGACTACAATGAGCAGTTCTTC. Based on the CDR3 plus reference TRBV5-1 and TRBJ2-1, the full variable domain is KAGVTQTPRYLIKTRGQQVTLSCSPISGHRSVSWYQQTPGQGLQFLFEYFSETQRNKGNFPGRFSGRQFSNSRSEMNVSTLELGDSALYLCASSLVPGITDYNEQFFGPGTRLTVL.